The entry below gives a single T cell receptor (beta chain) sequence along with its context. Its specificity is unknown. The source of the sample is a study of T-cell reconstitution after alpha-beta-depleted transplantation in children. Overall study findings and caveats: Newly produced T cells mostly provided counts and TCRbeta diversity after one year, as hyperexpanded clones declined. About two months after transplant, alpha-beta T cells reportedly came from several hundred expanded graft clones. In some patients, recipient T cells and intrathymic progenitors surviving conditioning explained high day-60 diversity.

The CDR3 sequence is 13 residues long. Trimming removed 5 bases from V and 3 bases from J, with 8 bases in between. The germline V gene has CDR1 MNHNS and CDR2 SASEGT. As it was prepared, the TCRbeta library received unique molecular identifiers. A single record per CDR3 protein comes from TCRdb applying MiXCR to the PCR reads. The sample consists of 250,000 to 350,000 distinct CDR3 sequences, around 25% of them appearing once. This specimen consisted of PBMCs, mostly from graft donor cells, obtained 180 days after TCRalphabeta/CD19-depleted stem cell transplant. This rearrangement joins TRBV6-1 to TRBJ1-5; tentative D call: TRBD1 (5 bases). This clonotype was sampled from a male patient between 5 and 17 years old who had a stem cell transplant for acute lymphoblastic leukemia, so the T cells may come from the graft donor. As DNA, the CDR3 is TGTGCCAGCAGTACAGGTCCCAATCAGCCCCAGCATTTT. This codes for CASSTGPNQPQHF.